These 31 T cell receptor beta chains originate from one sample sequenced in a study of T cells in Graves' hyperthyroidism and ophthalmopathy. Amplified regions were TCR beta CDR3 sequences from RNA transcripts. During a first-round RT-PCR of the TCR CDR3, the HTBI primer set was used. One entry per CDR3 protein results from TCRdb running MiXCR on the multiplex PCR reads. This table holds around 390,000 distinct CDR3 sequences, about 14% found once. Sequenced sample: blood. These receptors were taken from a woman in her thirties with Graves' ophthalmopathy.

This clonotype was detected many times. The V gene is TRBV4-1, the J gene TRBJ2-7, with D perhaps matching TRBD1 (5 bases). This CDR3 is 14 amino acids long. Germline V gene data show CDR1 as MGHRA and CDR2 as YSYEKL. With 4 bases removed from V and 2 bases from J, the gap between germline ends came to 12 bases. CDR3 sequence: CASSRDGQPYEQYF. The CDR3 DNA reads TGCGCCAGCAGCCGCGACGGACAACCCTACGAGCAGTACTTC.

By sample share, this clonotype is medium-sized. The chain recombines TRBV11-2 with TRBJ2-5; 10 positions match TRBD2. CDR1 and CDR2 (germline): SGHAT, FQNNGV. The CDR3 is made up of 15 amino acids. V trimming: 5 bases; J trimming: 4 bases; junction bases outside the gene matches: 7. The CDR3 is CASSPTGLASETQYF. The CDR3 DNA sequence: TGTGCCAGCAGCCCGACGGGACTAGCGTCAGAGACCCAGTACTTC.

This clonotype was counted ten times or more. The J gene is TRBJ2-1, the V gene TRBV7-3; D perhaps matches TRBD1 (5 bases). The CDR3 is 16 amino acids. V lost 5 bases, J lost 1 base, and 15 bases lay in between. CDR1 is SGHTA, CDR2 FQGTGA, per germline. The CDR3 here is CASSATGASSYNEQFF. The CDR3 region has the DNA TGTGCCAGCAGCGCCACAGGTGCCTCTTCCTACAATGAGCAGTTCTTC.

The gene calls are TRBV20-1 and TRBJ1-6; no reliable D call. Per the germline V gene, CDR1 is DFQATT and CDR2 is SNEGSKA (reference sequence). Trimming left V 2 bases short and J 2 bases short, with 10 bases between. The CDR3 consists of 15 residues. The CDR3: CSARRPQTYNSPLHF. In DNA, the CDR3 is TGCAGTGCTAGAAGGCCCCAGACCTATAATTCACCCCTCCACTTT.

The CDR3 is CASSLSSGVTSGTGELFF. CDR3 coding DNA: TGCGCCAGCAGTCTCTCTAGCGGGGTCACATCAGGGACCGGGGAGCTGTTTTTT. The chain links TRBV4-1 to TRBJ2-2, with TRBD2 identical over 9 bases. The germline V gene has CDR1 MGHRA and CDR2 YSYEKL. J gave up 5 bases and V 6 bases, and 16 bases lay outside the gene matches. The CDR3 has 18 amino acids.

The table lists this clonotype with many counts. The chain joins TRBV6-1 to TRBJ1-2; D not resolved. This CDR3 contains 14 residues. V was clipped by 0 bases and J by 4 bases, with 9 bases between them. Germline CDR1 MNHNS, CDR2 SASEGT. The CDR3 is CASSEADEVYGYTF. In DNA, the CDR3 is TGTGCCAGCAGTGAAGCGGACGAGGTCTATGGCTACACCTTC.

The chain carries TRBV11-2 and TRBJ2-1; D perhaps matches TRBD2 (7 bases). The length of the CDR3 is 14 residues. CDR1 SGHAT and CDR2 FQNNGV come from the germline V gene. V lost 3 bases and J 8 bases, leaving 14 bases between the germline ends. CDR3 residues: CASSLVGGPYEQFF. CDR3 coding DNA: TGTGCCAGCAGCTTGGTGGGGGGGCCCTATGAGCAGTTCTTC.

The sample holds many counts of this clonotype. This chain uses TRBV9 with TRBJ2-5; D is unclear. Germline V lookup: CDR1 SGDLS, CDR2 YYNGEE. The CDR3 covers 11 residues. Trimming shortened V by 7 bases and J by 4 bases, and 8 bases separated the two germline ends. The CDR3, as DNA: TGTGCCAGCGGATCAGGAGAGACCCAGTACTTC. Translation: CASGSGETQYF.

The sample holds a few counts of this clonotype. V and J are TRBV20-1 and TRBJ2-2; a weak D match, TRBD1 (5 bases). The CDR3 is made up of 15 amino acids. Per germline, CDR1 DFQATT and CDR2 SNEGSKA (reference sequence). V dropped 0 bases and J dropped 0 bases, with 8 bases sitting between them. The CDR3 sequence is CSARDRTSNTGELFF. In nucleotides, the CDR3 is TGCAGTGCTAGAGACCGGACATCGAACACCGGGGAGCTGTTTTTT.

The gene calls are TRBV7-9 and TRBJ2-5; 7 bases match TRBD1. The trim removed 10 bases at V and 5 bases at J, leaving 7 bases unmatched. Germline values: CDR1 SEHNR, CDR2 FQNEAQ (reference sequence). The CDR3 has 12 residues. The CDR3 here is CAITGAGETQYF. CDR3 nucleotides: TGTGCCATCACAGGGGCCGGGGAGACCCAGTACTTC.

The V and J genes are TRBV15 and TRBJ2-3; D not resolved. This CDR3 has 12 residues. Looked up from germline, CDR1 is LNHNV and CDR2 is YYDKDF (reference sequence). Trimming cost V 0 bases and J 6 bases, with 4 bases left between them. The CDR3 here is CATSRDSDTQYF. The CDR3 DNA reads TGTGCCACCAGCAGAGATTCGGATACGCAGTATTTT.

This clonotype showed up many times. The J gene is TRBJ2-1, the V gene TRBV30; 10 nucleotides match TRBD2. V lost 7 bases and J lost 6; bases outside the gene matches: 3. The length of the CDR3 is 12 residues. CDR1 and CDR2 (germline): GTSNPN, SVGIG (reference sequence). DNA of the CDR3: TGTGCCTTAACTAGCGGGGTCAATGAGCAGTTCTTC. The encoded protein is CALTSGVNEQFF.

This clonotype showed up just a few times. J is TRBJ1-5 and V is TRBV19, with a weak D call TRBD1 (5 bases). This CDR3 comprises 14 residues. The ends were cut back, 5 bases at V and 7 bases at J, with 15 bases in the middle. CDR1 is LNHDA and CDR2 is SQIVND in the germline V gene (reference sequence). The CDR3 DNA reads TGTGCCAGTAGTTTAGTTCGGGGACGCCAGCCCCAGCATTTT. Residues: CASSLVRGRQPQHF.

The sample holds many counts of this clonotype. The chain joins TRBV18 to TRBJ1-1; perhaps TRBD1 as D (5 bases). The CDR3 has 14 amino acids. With 4 bases removed from V and 0 bases from J, the gap between germline ends came to 9 bases. The germline V gene has CDR1 KGHSH and CDR2 LQKENI. In DNA form, the CDR3 reads TGTGCCAGCTCACGGGGACCGATGAACACTGAAGCTTTCTTT. It codes for CASSRGPMNTEAFF.

This clonotype was picked up many times. V and J are TRBV7-3 and TRBJ2-7, with D tentatively TRBD1 (6 bases). CDR3 length: 14 amino acids. Germline-derived CDR1 and CDR2 are SGHTA and FQGTGA. V was clipped by 0 bases and J by 5 bases, with 11 bases between them. The CDR3 coding sequence is TGTGCCAGCAGCTTAACGACAGGTGGAGACGAGCAGTACTTC. Translated: CASSLTTGGDEQYF.

This clonotype was seen ten or more times. The genes are TRBV3-1 and TRBJ2-1; D uncertain. Germline-derived CDR1 and CDR2 are LGHDT and YNNKEL (reference sequence). Trimming left V 3 bases short and J 7 bases short, with 10 bases between. CDR3 length: 13 residues. CDR3 sequence (DNA): TGTGCCAGCAGCCATTTCGGAGCAAATGAGCAGTTCTTC. Protein: CASSHFGANEQFF.

This clonotype was counted only a few times. This sequence joins TRBV3-1 and TRBJ2-1, with TRBD1 matching over 8 bases. This CDR3 is 12 amino acids long. J was trimmed by 8 bases and V by 6 bases; bases with no gene match: 3. CDR1 and CDR2 (germline): LGHDT, YNNKEL (reference sequence). The CDR3 nucleotides read TGTGCCAGCAGGGACAGGGTTTATGAGCAGTTCTTC. Protein sequence: CASRDRVYEQFF.

Ten or more counts support this clonotype. V and J are TRBV28 and TRBJ2-5; the D gene is possibly TRBD1 (5 bases). Germline values: CDR1 MDHEN, CDR2 SYDVKM. The V end lost 6 bases, the J end lost 5 bases, and 10 bases lay between the germline ends. CDR3 length: 12 residues. CDR3 nucleotide sequence: TGTGCCAGCAGCCAATCAGGGGAGACCCAGTACTTC. Protein sequence: CASSQSGETQYF.

This chain connects TRBV9 to TRBJ2-1; 7 nucleotides agree with TRBD1. J gave up 4 bases and V 4 bases, and 5 bases lay outside the gene matches. The CDR3 consists of 14 residues. The germline V gene encodes CDR1 SGDLS and CDR2 YYNGEE. The CDR3 DNA reads as TGTGCCAGCAGCCCGGGACAGAATTACAATGAGCAGTTCTTC. It specifies CASSPGQNYNEQFF.

This clonotype was counted at least ten times. This chain's CDR3 is CAWSYSGGYLNEQFF. The CDR3 region has the DNA TGTGCCTGGAGTTATAGCGGGGGGTACCTCAATGAGCAGTTCTTC. V gene TRBV30 combines with J gene TRBJ2-1; TRBD2 aligns across 10 bases. V shed 2 bases, J shed 6 bases, and the junction held 7 bases outside the gene matches. This CDR3 comprises 15 residues. The germline V gene has CDR1 GTSNPN and CDR2 SVGIG (reference sequence).

This clonotype has only a few counts. The chain joins TRBV4-1 to TRBJ2-2; D gene uncertain. The CDR3 has 12 residues. Trimming stripped 1 base from V and 7 bases from J, with 4 bases between. Germline V CDR1 and CDR2: MGHRA, YSYEKL. This CDR3 is CASSQVGGELFF. The CDR3 region has the DNA TGCGCCAGCAGCCAAGTGGGCGGGGAGCTGTTTTTT.

This clonotype was seen many times. This chain connects TRBV6-1 to TRBJ2-1; perhaps TRBD2 as D (6 bases). Germline CDR1 MNHNS, CDR2 SASEGT. The CDR3 spans 16 residues. V was clipped by 1 base and J by 9 bases, with 19 bases between them. CDR3 sequence: CASSEGGGRMSGEQFF. CDR3 nucleotide sequence: TGTGCCAGCAGTGAAGGCGGAGGGCGGATGTCTGGTGAGCAGTTCTTC.

This clonotype occurred many times. The chain combines TRBV28 with TRBJ2-3, with 7 bases matching TRBD2. The CDR3 totals 15 residues. Trimming cost V 5 bases and J 5 bases; bases outside gene matches: 10. Germline V lookup: CDR1 MDHEN, CDR2 SYDVKM. The CDR3 region has the DNA TGTGCCAGCAGTGAGACTAGCCCCCGGGGAGATACGCAGTATTTT. Translating gives CASSETSPRGDTQYF.

This clonotype was counted at least ten times. This chain links TRBV12-3 or TRBV12-4 with TRBJ2-5; the D is unclear. This CDR3 region has 11 residues. Deletions cut 9 bases from V and 4 bases from J, with 9 bases between. The CDR3: CASVSGETQYF. CDR3 nucleotides: TGTGCCAGTGTATCCGGAGAGACCCAGTACTTC.

Comments on this clonotype: Given a much more abundant clone one base away, this may be a read error. CDR3 amino acids: CAWMGVGDYTF. CDR3 coding DNA: TGTGCCTGGATGGGTGTGGGGGACTACACCTTC. The chain joins TRBV30 to TRBJ1-2; D is possibly TRBD1 (5 bases). Trimming removed 4 bases from V and 10 bases from J, with 13 bases in between. The CDR3 loop spans 11 amino acids. The germline CDR1 and CDR2 sequences are GTSNPN and SVGIG (reference sequence).

The J gene is TRBJ2-1, the V gene TRBV11-2; TRBD2 aligns across 16 bases. Germline V lookup: CDR1 SGHAT, CDR2 FQNNGV. The V gene end was trimmed by 8 bases and the J gene end by 7 bases; junction bases not matched to a gene: 11. This CDR3 has 17 residues. In nucleotides, the CDR3 is TGTGCCAGCGCCGGAGCGGGACTAGCGGGGGGGGCTAATGAGCAGTTCTTC. Translated, it gives CASAGAGLAGGANEQFF.

This clonotype was counted many times. This chain links TRBV13 with TRBJ2-5; the D is unclear. Germline V CDR1 and CDR2: PRHDT, FYEKMQ (reference sequence). The CDR3 has 14 residues. The V gene lost 1 base and the J gene lost 3 bases, with 9 bases spanning the gap. Here the CDR3 reads CASSLVGREETQYF. DNA for the CDR3: TGTGCCAGCAGCTTAGTGGGCCGGGAAGAGACCCAGTACTTC. Full variable domain (remainder filled in from reference TRBV13 and TRBJ2-5): AAGVIQSPRHLIKEKRETATLKCYPIPRHDTVYWYQQGPGQDPQFLISFYEKMQSDKGSIPDRFSAQQFSDYHSELNMSSLELGDSALYFCASSLVGREETQYFGPGTRLLVL.

In this sample, this clonotype turned up a few times. The rearrangement uses TRBV10-3 and TRBJ2-3; D unresolved. Germline V gives CDR1 ENHRY, CDR2 SYGVKD. V lost 0 bases to trimming and J lost 1 base, with 5 bases between them. The CDR3 is 14 residues long. CDR3: CAISESAGTDTQYF. CDR3 DNA: TGTGCCATCAGTGAGTCTGCCGGCACAGATACGCAGTATTTT.

This chain uses TRBV24-1 with TRBJ2-3; 9 bases fit TRBD2. Germline values: CDR1 KGHDR, CDR2 SFDVKD. After removal of 3 bases from V and 3 bases from J, the junction contained 6 bases not matched to a gene. The CDR3 loop spans 16 amino acids. The CDR3 loop is CATSDPTSGQTDTQYF. The CDR3 region has the DNA TGTGCCACCAGTGATCCAACTAGCGGGCAGACAGATACGCAGTATTTT.

This clonotype was observed a few times. Germline is not matched at one junction end, which may reflect a read error. The chain carries TRBV7-7 and TRBJ2-3, with 9 nucleotides matching TRBD2. CDR1 is SSHAT, CDR2 FNYEAQ, per germline (reference sequence). This CDR3 region has 15 residues. The CDR3 region has the DNA TGTGCTAGCAGCCCCTCTAGCGGGGCCCAAGATACGCAGTATTTT. It specifies CASSPSSGAQDTQYF.

This clonotype was observed at least ten times. This chain uses TRBV28 with TRBJ2-5; no firm D call. V lost 3 bases and J lost 5, with 19 bases in between. The CDR3 loop spans 16 amino acids. The germline gives CDR1 MDHEN, CDR2 SYDVKM. In DNA, the CDR3 is TGTGCCAGCAGTTTGGACCACTCTGGAGTGAGCGAGACCCAGTACTTC. It encodes CASSLDHSGVSETQYF.